One T cell receptor beta chain is described in this entry. Germline trimming cut 4 bases from V and 7 bases from J; bases unmatched to any gene: 6. The CDR3 loop spans 15 amino acids. Germline CDR1 is LGHDT and CDR2 is YNNKEL (reference sequence). This sample is drawn from a study of blood T cell repertoires in COVID-19. The data were produced by immunoSEQ multiplex PCR, yet TCRdb's version contains in-frame clones alone and is incomplete. This sample has around 130,000 clones; 75% to 85% occur once, and the top ten carry about 4%. The specimen sequenced was peripheral blood. The receptor comes from a woman of 80 years or more with acute or convalescent COVID-19. The gene calls are TRBV3-1 (or the pseudogene TRBV3-2) and TRBJ1-4; 10 bases match TRBD1. CDR3: CASSPPRTGGEKLFF. The CDR3 nucleotides read TGTGCCAGCAGCCCTCCCCGGACAGGGGGTGAAAAACTGTTTTTT.